The entry that follows covers one TCR beta chain sequence. The data are from a study of T cell changes during pregnancy in multiple sclerosis. Produced via immunoSEQ multiplex PCR; TCRdb's table is partial and in-frame only. The sample contains under 55,000 clones, approximately 90% of which appear only once. From germline, CDR1 is SGHTA and CDR2 FQGNSA. This CDR3 comprises 12 residues. Deletions cut 6 bases from V and 5 bases from J, with 10 bases between. Sequences were derived from peripheral blood, sampled in the first trimester of pregnancy. This TCR came from a female donor with multiple sclerosis, enrolled in a pregnancy study. The V call is TRBV7-2, the J call TRBJ2-5, with D possibly TRBD1 on 5 matching bases. The CDR3 is CASSQGVETQYF. CDR3 nucleotides: TGTGCCAGCAGTCAGGGTGTGGAGACCCAGTACTTC.